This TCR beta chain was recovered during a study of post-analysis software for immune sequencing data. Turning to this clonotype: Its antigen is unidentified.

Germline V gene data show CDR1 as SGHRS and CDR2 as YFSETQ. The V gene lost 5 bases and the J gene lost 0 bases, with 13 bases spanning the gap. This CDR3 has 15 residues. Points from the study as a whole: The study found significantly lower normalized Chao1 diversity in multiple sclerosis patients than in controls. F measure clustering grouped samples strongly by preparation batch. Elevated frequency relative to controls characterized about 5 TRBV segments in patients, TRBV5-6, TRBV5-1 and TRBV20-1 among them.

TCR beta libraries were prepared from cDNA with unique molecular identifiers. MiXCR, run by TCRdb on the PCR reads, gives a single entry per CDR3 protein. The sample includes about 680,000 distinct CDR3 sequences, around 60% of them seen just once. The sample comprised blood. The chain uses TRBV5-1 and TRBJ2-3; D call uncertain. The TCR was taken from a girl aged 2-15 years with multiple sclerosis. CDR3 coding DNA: TGCGCCAGCAGTTGGGGTCTGGGGAGCACAGATACGCAGTATTTT. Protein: CASSWGLGSTDTQYF.